The 30 T cell receptor beta chains below all came from one sample that was sequenced in a study of blood T cell repertoires in COVID-19. TCRdb keeps only in-frame clones here, not all; method: immunoSEQ multiplex PCR. This sample has about 130,000 clones, with about 87% found just once. The sample comprised peripheral blood. Every receptor here comes from a human donor in a cohort sampled during active COVID-19.

The chain recombines TRBV18 with TRBJ2-5, with 8 bases that match TRBD2. The CDR3 is 15 residues long. The V gene end was trimmed by 4 bases and the J gene end by 2 bases; junction bases not matched to a gene: 6. Germline V gene sequence: CDR1 KGHSH, CDR2 LQKENI. The CDR3 DNA sequence: TGTGCCAGCTCACTGAATGTAGCGGGGCAAGAGACCCAGTACTTC. Translated, it gives CASSLNVAGQETQYF. Full variable domain (outside the CDR3, taken from reference TRBV18 and TRBJ2-5): NAGVMQNPRHLVRRRGQEARLRCSPMKGHSHVYWYRQLPEEGLKFMVYLQKENIIDESGMPKERFSAEFPKEGPSILRIQQVVRGDSAAYFCASSLNVAGQETQYFGPGTRLLVL.

The V call is TRBV21-1, the J call TRBJ2-1; TRBD2, the table's D call, lacks a check against the DNA. TRBV21-1 is reported as a pseudogene. This CDR3 region has 16 residues. CDR3 sequence reads: CASLVGRGLSYNEQFF. In DNA form, the CDR3 reads TGTGCCTCTTTGGTAGGGCGGGGACTCTCCTACAATGAGCAGTTCTTC.

V gene TRBV6-2 or TRBV6-3 combines with J gene TRBJ1-1; no firm D call. The germline gives CDR1 MNHEY, CDR2 SVGEGT. The CDR3 length is 12 residues. The V end was cut by 5 bases, the J end by 5 bases, with 9 bases between. Here the CDR3 reads CASSDPGTEAFF. The CDR3 nucleotides read TGTGCCAGCAGTGATCCGGGAACTGAAGCTTTCTTT.

The chain's CDR3 is CSVRQEGDTEAFF. The DNA of the CDR3 is TGCAGCGTCCGACAGGAAGGGGACACTGAAGCTTTCTTT. The chain joins TRBV29-1 to TRBJ1-1; tentatively, D is TRBD1 (6 bases). Trimming took 6 bases from V and 3 from J, leaving 14 bases between them. Germline V gene sequence: CDR1 SQVTM, CDR2 ANQGSEA. CDR3 length equals 13 residues. The full variable domain, in which reference TRBV29-1 and TRBJ1-1 provide the parts outside the CDR3, is SAVISQKPSRDICQRGTSLTIQCQVDSQVTMMFWYRQQPGQSLTLIATANQGSEATYESGFVIDKFPISRPNLTFSTLTVSNMSPEDSSIYLCSVRQEGDTEAFFGQGTRLTVV.

V gene TRBV7-2 combines with J gene TRBJ2-7; TRBD1 is a possible D gene (6 bases). In germline, CDR1 is SGHTA, CDR2 FQGNSA. V dropped 5 bases and J dropped 4 bases, with 15 bases sitting between them. The CDR3 length is 14 residues. CDR3 protein: CASSQTQGYYEQYF. CDR3 coding DNA: TGTGCCAGCAGCCAGACACAGGGTTATTACGAGCAGTACTTC.

The chain recombines TRBV19 with TRBJ1-6; TRBD1 is a possible D gene (5 bases). The CDR3 contains 16 residues. Trimming shortened V by 5 bases and J by 0 bases, and 11 bases separated the two germline ends. The germline CDR1 and CDR2 sequences are LNHDA and SQIVND (reference sequence). The CDR3 here is CASSVRQRSYNSPLHF. The CDR3 region has the DNA TGTGCCAGTAGTGTACGACAGCGCTCCTATAATTCACCCCTCCACTTT.

The V call is TRBV7-8, the J call TRBJ2-5; 9 nucleotides agree with TRBD2. Germline CDR1 is SGHVS and CDR2 is FQNEAQ. This CDR3 has 14 residues. The V gene end was trimmed by 2 bases and the J gene end by 6 bases; junction bases not matched to a gene: 4. In DNA, the CDR3 is TGTGCCAGCAGCTTAATAGCGGGAGTAAAGACCCAGTACTTC. The encoded protein is CASSLIAGVKTQYF.

The chain employs TRBV11-3 and TRBJ1-2; tentative D call: TRBD1 (5 bases). In germline, CDR1 is SGHNT, CDR2 YENEEA. Trimming stripped 3 bases from V and 5 bases from J, with 10 bases between. The CDR3 has 13 amino acids. CDR3: CASSFGRAYGYTF. For the CDR3, the DNA is TGTGCCAGCAGCTTCGGCAGGGCATATGGCTACACCTTC.

The chain recombines TRBV27 with TRBJ2-6, with 7 bases identical to TRBD1. Germline V gene sequence: CDR1 MNHEY, CDR2 SMNVEV (reference sequence). V gave up 4 bases and J gave up 2 bases; unmatched junction bases: 2. The CDR3 spans 15 residues. CDR3 region: CASSSTGAGANVLTF. Written as DNA, the CDR3 is TGTGCCAGCAGTTCTACAGGGGCTGGGGCCAACGTCCTGACTTTC.

The chain uses TRBV7-9 and TRBJ1-6; D ambiguous. This CDR3 region has 14 residues. Trimming cost V 5 bases and J 5 bases, with 10 bases left between them. Germline CDR1 and CDR2: SEHNR and FQNEAQ (reference sequence). Here the CDR3 DNA reads TGTGCCAGCAGCCCGACACTCGATAATTCACCCCTCCACTTT. Translation: CASSPTLDNSPLHF.

The rearrangement links TRBV5-1 to TRBJ2-7; 8 bases map to TRBD1. The germline V gene has CDR1 SGHRS and CDR2 YFSETQ. The CDR3 runs 15 residues. The V segment lost 4 bases and the J segment 0 bases; nucleotides outside the gene matches: 6. DNA of the CDR3: TGCGCCAGCAGCCCGGGGACAGGCCGCTCCTACGAGCAGTACGTC. Translation: CASSPGTGRSYEQYV.

The chain employs TRBV30 and TRBJ1-2; TRBD1 matches at 8 bases. Germline V gives CDR1 GTSNPN, CDR2 SVGIG (reference sequence). The V gene end was trimmed by 5 bases and the J gene end by 3 bases; junction bases not matched to a gene: 2. The CDR3 runs to 12 residues. CDR3: CAWDRGDYGYTF. Written as DNA, the CDR3 is TGTGCCTGGGACAGGGGCGACTATGGCTACACCTTC.

This clone occurred once. V gene TRBV25-1 combines with J gene TRBJ2-3; 8 nucleotides align to TRBD1. This CDR3 has 15 residues. V gave up 5 bases and J gave up 4 bases; unmatched junction bases: 8. CDR1 and CDR2 (germline): MGHDK, SYGVNS. CDR3 loop: CASSPAGGRADTQYF. CDR3 DNA: TGTGCCAGCAGTCCGGCAGGGGGCAGGGCAGATACGCAGTATTTT.

The rearrangement links TRBV3-1 (or the pseudogene TRBV3-2) to TRBJ2-7; weak D call: TRBD1 (7 bases). Trimming stripped 3 bases from V and 3 bases from J, with 18 bases between. This CDR3 comprises 16 residues. Germline values: CDR1 LGHDT, CDR2 YNNKEL (reference sequence). As DNA, the CDR3 is TGTGCCAGCAGCCATGTCGCAGGGGGGCGTCTCTACGAGCAGTACTTC. Amino acid sequence: CASSHVAGGRLYEQYF.

J is TRBJ1-3 and V is TRBV19; D is undetermined. Between the trimmed V and J ends, which lost 1 base and 0 bases, there was a span of 7 bases. The CDR3 spans 15 residues. CDR1 and CDR2 from the germline V gene are LNHDA and SQIVND (reference sequence). CDR3 region: CASSIGADSGNTIYF. The DNA of the CDR3 is TGTGCCAGTAGTATAGGCGCCGACTCTGGAAACACCATATATTTT.

This chain joins TRBV2 and TRBJ2-5; D not certain. Germline loops: CDR1 SNHLY, CDR2 FYNNEI. Trimming shortened V by 5 bases and J by 5 bases, and 9 bases separated the two germline ends. This CDR3 has 12 amino acids. CDR3 region: CASSSPGETQYF. CDR3 in DNA: TGTGCCAGCAGTAGCCCCGGGGAGACCCAGTACTTC.

The V and J genes are TRBV6-2 or TRBV6-3 and TRBJ1-3; the D is unclear. The germline V and J ends were trimmed by 5 bases and 3 bases, with 8 bases remaining between them. The germline CDR1 and CDR2 sequences are MNHEY and SVGEGT. The CDR3 is made up of 13 amino acids. Written as DNA, the CDR3 is TGTGCCAGCAGTACCATCAGTGGAAACACCATATATTTT. Encoded protein: CASSTISGNTIYF.

Only a few counts were recorded for this clone. CDR3 in DNA: TGTGCCAGCAGCCAAGATCGGAGGGCCGGGGAGCTGTTTTTT. This gives the protein CASSQDRRAGELFF. This rearrangement joins TRBV4-2 to TRBJ2-2, with D possibly being TRBD2 (6 bases). The CDR3 loop spans 14 amino acids. Germline V gives CDR1 LGHNA, CDR2 YNFKEQ. V was trimmed by 0 bases and J by 6 bases, leaving 8 bases between them.

This rearrangement joins TRBV7-6 to TRBJ1-4; TRBD1 aligns across 7 bases. The length of the CDR3 is 14 residues. Germline CDR1 is SGHVS and CDR2 is FNYEAQ. With V trimmed by 6 bases and J by 3 bases, 4 bases remained unmatched. CDR3 nucleotide sequence: TGTGCCAGCAGGCGACAGGGTTCTAATGAAAAACTGTTTTTT. It yields the protein CASRRQGSNEKLFF.

The chain recombines TRBV19 with TRBJ1-4, with 7 bases lining up with TRBD1. Germline assignment: CDR1 LNHDA and CDR2 SQIVND (reference sequence). CDR3 length: 13 residues. V was pared by 10 bases and J by 4 bases, with 6 bases of the junction left unmatched. The CDR3 nucleotides read TGTGCCACCCACCAGGGGGATAATGAAAAACTGTTTTTT. Amino acid sequence: CATHQGDNEKLFF. Combining the CDR3 with reference TRBV19 and TRBJ1-4 gives the whole variable domain DGGITQSPKYLFRKEGQNVTLSCEQNLNHDAMYWYRQDPGQGLRLIYYSQIVNDFQKGDIAEGYSVSREKKESFPLTVTSAQKNPTAFYLCATHQGDNEKLFFGSGTQLSVL.

CDR3 amino acids: CASSPSTGPDEKLFF. The DNA of the CDR3 is TGTGCCAGCAGCCCCTCCACAGGGCCCGATGAAAAACTGTTTTTT. The genes are TRBV7-2 and TRBJ1-4; D perhaps matches TRBD1 (6 bases). V was pared by 5 bases and J by 6 bases, with 16 bases between. The CDR3 totals 15 residues. The germline CDR1 and CDR2 sequences are SGHTA and FQGNSA. The variable domain in full, completed from reference TRBV7-2 and TRBJ1-4, reads GAGVSQSPSNKVTEKGKDVELRCDPISGHTALYWYRQSLGQGLEFLIYFQGNSAPDKSGLPSDRFSAERTGGSVSTLTIQRTQQEDSAVYLCASSPSTGPDEKLFFGSGTQLSVL.

The chain uses TRBV2 and TRBJ2-5, with D unclear. The V end was cut by 5 bases, the J end by 2 bases, with 15 bases between. This CDR3 is 15 amino acids long. CDR1 SNHLY and CDR2 FYNNEI come from the germline V gene. The CDR3 sequence: CASSLSSSGQETQYF. CDR3 bases: TGTGCCAGCAGTCTTAGTAGTTCCGGGCAAGAGACCCAGTACTTC.

In its sample, this clone was seen a few times. This CDR3 reads CASSYPGGRTEAFF. The CDR3 region has the DNA TGTGCCAGCAGTTACCCGGGAGGACGAACTGAAGCTTTCTTT. The J gene is TRBJ1-1, the V gene TRBV6-2 or TRBV6-3, with D uncertain. This CDR3 is built from 14 residues. In germline, CDR1 is MNHEY, CDR2 SVGEGT. V gave up 2 bases and J gave up 5 bases, with 12 bases separating them.

The DNA for the CDR3 is TGTGCCAGCAGTCCTAGCGGGAGGGCCCTAAGTGAGCAGTTCTTC. Translating it yields CASSPSGRALSEQFF. The V gene is TRBV6-5, the J gene TRBJ2-1; 12 bases align to TRBD2. The germline gives CDR1 MNHEY, CDR2 SVGAGI. CDR3 length: 15 amino acids. Germline trimming cut 5 bases from V and 9 bases from J; bases unmatched to any gene: 8.

The gene calls are TRBV27 and TRBJ1-2; 9 bases align to TRBD1. This CDR3 is built from 12 residues. The V gene end was trimmed by 2 bases and the J gene end by 14 bases; junction bases not matched to a gene: 6. Germline V lookup: CDR1 MNHEY, CDR2 SMNVEV (reference sequence). Here the CDR3 DNA reads TGTGCCAGCAGTTTAGGGGACAGGGTGTGGACCTTC. Encoded protein: CASSLGDRVWTF.

The chain is built from TRBV5-6 and TRBJ1-1; TRBD1 might be the D (5 bases). Germline assignment: CDR1 SGHDT and CDR2 YYEEEE. Trimming took 0 bases from V and 5 from J, leaving 17 bases between them. The CDR3 is made up of 16 amino acids. The CDR3: CASSLERRQSRTEAFF. The CDR3 nucleotides read TGTGCCAGCAGCTTGGAGAGGAGACAGAGTCGGACTGAAGCTTTCTTT.

This sequence joins TRBV27 and TRBJ1-2, with D possibly TRBD1 on 5 matching bases. The CDR3 is 18 amino acids. Germline V gives CDR1 MNHEY, CDR2 SMNVEV (reference sequence). V was trimmed by 3 bases and J by 1 base, leaving 21 bases between them. CDR3 protein: CASSLSFAGAALNYGYTF. Here the CDR3 DNA reads TGTGCCAGCAGTTTGAGTTTCGCTGGGGCAGCGCTTAACTATGGCTACACCTTC.

The chain uses TRBV24-1 and TRBJ2-3, with TRBD2 matching over 7 bases. V dropped 3 bases and J dropped 6; count of bases not matched to a gene: 11. Germline values: CDR1 KGHDR, CDR2 SFDVKD. The CDR3 sequence is 16 residues long. The DNA for the CDR3 is TGTGCCACCAGTGATCCCCGCGGCGGGAGAGGTGATACGCAGTATTTT. The encoded protein is CATSDPRGGRGDTQYF.

The chain couples TRBV7-2 to TRBJ2-5, with 7 bases aligning to TRBD1. Germline CDR1 is SGHTA and CDR2 is FQGNSA. The V gene end was trimmed by 4 bases and the J gene end by 2 bases; junction bases not matched to a gene: 7. The CDR3 has 15 residues. CDR3 in DNA: TGTGCCAGCAGCTCATCACAGGGGTATCAAGAGACCCAGTACTTC. Translation gives CASSSSQGYQETQYF.

The rearrangement uses TRBV5-1 and TRBJ2-3; maybe TRBD2 (6 bases). CDR3 length equals 18 residues. The germline V and J ends were trimmed by 1 base and 2 bases, with 20 bases remaining between them. The germline gives CDR1 SGHRS, CDR2 YFSETQ. CDR3: CASSLTPEAGLNTDTQYF. CDR3 bases: TGCGCCAGCAGCTTGACCCCTGAGGCGGGACTCAACACAGATACGCAGTATTTT. The variable domain in full, with the rest retrieved from reference TRBV5-1 and TRBJ2-3, is KAGVTQTPRYLIKTRGQQVTLSCSPISGHRSVSWYQQTPGQGLQFLFEYFSETQRNKGNFPGRFSGRQFSNSRSEMNVSTLELGDSALYLCASSLTPEAGLNTDTQYFGPGTRLTVL.